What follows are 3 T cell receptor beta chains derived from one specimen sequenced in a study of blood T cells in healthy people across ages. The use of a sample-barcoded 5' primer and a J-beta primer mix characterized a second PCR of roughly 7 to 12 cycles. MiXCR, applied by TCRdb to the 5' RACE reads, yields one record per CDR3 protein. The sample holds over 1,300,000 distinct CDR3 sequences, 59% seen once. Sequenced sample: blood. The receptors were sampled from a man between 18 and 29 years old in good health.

The CDR3, as DNA: TGCGCCTGCCCCCCCCGCCCAGATACGCAGTATTTT. Protein sequence: CACPPRPDTQYF. This rearrangement joins TRBV20-1 to TRBJ2-3; D ambiguous. CDR3 size: 12 residues. Germline V lookup: CDR1 DFQATT, CDR2 SNEGSKA (reference sequence).

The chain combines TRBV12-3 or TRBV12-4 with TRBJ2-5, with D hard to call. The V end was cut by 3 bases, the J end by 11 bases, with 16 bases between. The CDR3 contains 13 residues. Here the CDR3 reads CASSFRLVGEQYF. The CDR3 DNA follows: TGTGCCAGCAGTTTTCGGTTGGTCGGTGAGCAGTACTTC.

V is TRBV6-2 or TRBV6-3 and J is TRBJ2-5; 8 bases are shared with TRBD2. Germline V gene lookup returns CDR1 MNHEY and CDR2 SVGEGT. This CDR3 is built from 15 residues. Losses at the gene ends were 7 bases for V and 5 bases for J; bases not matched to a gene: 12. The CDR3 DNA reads TGTGCCAGCACCAAGGGGGGACTAGTTTCGGAGACCCAGTACTTC. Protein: CASTKGGLVSETQYF.